The rows below give T cell receptor beta chains drawn from one sample of a study of blood T cells in healthy people across ages. Via MiXCR, TCRdb re-called the 5' RACE reads, giving one row per CDR3 protein. This sample has over a million distinct CDR3 sequences, with roughly 60% found just once. Sample: blood. Receptors originate from a man in his late teens or twenties in good health. CDR3s include the opening cysteine and the closing phenylalanine or tryptophan. The order of the fields is J gene, V gene, D gene, CDR3 protein. A D gene is named only where the DNA matches it firmly.

J: .; V: TRBV29-1; D: .; CDR3: CSVEDVSYQETQYF
J: TRBJ2-1; V: TRBV29-1; D: .; CDR3: CSVERASASYNEQFF
J: TRBJ1-1; V: TRBV7-9; D: .; CDR3: CASSYSRGGIGSTEAFF
J: TRBJ2-1; V: TRBV7-2; D: TRBD2; CDR3: CASSTLSGGARNEQFF
J: .; V: TRBV29-1; D: TRBD1; CDR3: CSVDGQDSYEQYF
J: TRBJ2-5; V: TRBV29-1; D: TRBD1; CDR3: CSVSGGQETQYF
J: TRBJ2-5; V: TRBV11-2; D: .; CDR3: CASTTHEVRAQETQYF
J: TRBJ2-7; V: TRBV6-2/TRBV6-3; D: .; CDR3: CASSYPRSYEQYF
J: TRBJ1-1; V: TRBV30; D: .; CDR3: CAWTPEGKNTEAFF
J: TRBJ2-3; V: TRBV4-1; D: TRBD2; CDR3: CASSQVAGGRDRTDTQYF
J: TRBJ2-5; V: TRBV18; D: .; CDR3: CASSRARLETQYF
J: TRBJ2-1; V: TRBV4-1; D: TRBD2; CDR3: CASSQTRAGLVSHEQFF
J: TRBJ2-2; V: TRBV5-1; D: .; CDR3: CASTSNRAPGELFF
J: TRBJ2-3; V: TRBV29-1; D: TRBD2; CDR3: CSVESSGTASTDTQYF
J: TRBJ2-7; V: TRBV10-2; D: .; CDR3: CASQGIGPYEQYF
J: TRBJ1-2; V: TRBV10-3; D: .; CDR3: CAISNGLDYGYTF
J: TRBJ1-4; V: TRBV20-1; D: .; CDR3: CSARDKGVEKLFF
J: TRBJ2-7; V: TRBV29-1; D: .; CDR3: CSVLGDRTYEQYF
J: TRBJ2-1; V: TRBV12-3/TRBV12-4; D: TRBD2; CDR3: CASSPTGTTGEQFF
J: TRBJ2-7; V: TRBV29-1; D: .; CDR3: CSVGDTAYEQYF
J: TRBJ1-1; V: TRBV20-1; D: TRBD1; CDR3: CSAVPGQNWNTEAFF
J: .; V: TRBV7-9; D: .; CDR3: CASSSVAGDYEQYF
J: TRBJ2-7; V: TRBV20-1; D: TRBD1; CDR3: CSARVDRGSYEQYF
J: TRBJ2-3; V: TRBV12-3/TRBV12-4; D: TRBD2; CDR3: CASSLGGLAGDTQYF
J: TRBJ2-2; V: TRBV3-1; D: TRBD1; CDR3: CASSRTGTGVGELFF
J: TRBJ2-7; V: TRBV20-1; D: TRBD1; CDR3: CSGVPGQAFYEQYF
J: TRBJ2-5; V: TRBV6-1; D: TRBD2; CDR3: CASSAQTSGKETQYF
J: TRBJ2-4; V: TRBV2; D: .; CDR3: CASSAPQGRDIQYF
J: TRBJ1-5; V: TRBV6-2/TRBV6-3; D: .; CDR3: CASSYLGGQPQHF
J: TRBJ2-5; V: TRBV27; D: TRBD2; CDR3: CASRGTSGSRETQYF
J: TRBJ2-5; V: TRBV7-2; D: .; CDR3: CASSTSGTQETQYF
J: TRBJ1-6; V: TRBV27; D: TRBD1; CDR3: CASSLQGAESLHF
J: TRBJ2-1; V: TRBV10-2; D: TRBD1; CDR3: CASREQGAIGNEQFF
J: TRBJ2-7; V: TRBV20-1; D: TRBD1; CDR3: CSARGGQGAIYEQYF
J: TRBJ2-5; V: TRBV14; D: TRBD2; CDR3: CASSHPAKGAGNQETQYF
J: .; V: TRBV6-5; D: TRBD2; CDR3: CASSFTRLAGGDEQYF
J: TRBJ2-1; V: TRBV20-1; D: .; CDR3: CSAKRVDYNEQFF
J: TRBJ1-2; V: TRBV20-1; D: .; CDR3: CSASPSTGLNYGYTF
J: TRBJ2-7; V: TRBV4-3; D: .; CDR3: CASSQGIGDSYEQYF
J: TRBJ2-5; V: TRBV12-3/TRBV12-4; D: TRBD2; CDR3: CASSSLAGRQETQYF
J: TRBJ1-1; V: TRBV11-2; D: .; CDR3: CASLARGEWNTEAFF
J: TRBJ2-1; V: TRBV4-3; D: TRBD1; CDR3: CASSQGAGTGGNEQFF
J: TRBJ2-7; V: TRBV29-1; D: TRBD1; CDR3: CSVRGQGKYEQYF
J: TRBJ2-7; V: TRBV7-9; D: .; CDR3: CASSLGDGMFYEQYF
J: TRBJ1-1; V: TRBV7-2; D: .; CDR3: CASSLERMNTEAFF
J: TRBJ2-1; V: TRBV20-1; D: TRBD2; CDR3: CSASRCLAECEQFF
J: TRBJ2-7; V: TRBV3-1; D: .; CDR3: CASSRGMVGQYF
J: TRBJ2-5; V: TRBV7-9; D: TRBD1; CDR3: CASSSQTGGAETQYF
J: TRBJ2-7; V: TRBV4-1; D: .; CDR3: CASSQESQPGASYEQYF
J: TRBJ1-1; V: TRBV7-2; D: .; CDR3: CASSLVGRRVNTEAFF
J: TRBJ2-7; V: TRBV5-1; D: TRBD2; CDR3: CASSLPHGRGVPYEQYF
J: TRBJ1-4; V: TRBV10-3; D: .; CDR3: CAISEWGSEKLFF